Listed here are 5 T cell receptor beta chains from one sample, sequenced in a study of naive and memory T cell subsets (dated by TCRdb to 2017 to 2019). Library preparation used UMI-ligation and nested PCR. Reads for this sample came from an Illumina MiSeq. The beta constant-region primer consisted of an equimolar mixture of two oligonucleotides that together covered TRBC1 and TRBC2. The ligated cDNA went through four rounds of PCR with nested alpha and beta constant-region primers together with the SP2 primer. In TCRdb, the public reads were trimmed at Q25 with fastp and aligned with MiXCR, with productive beta chains retained. Each record represents a unique CDR3 protein, reported with the most common genes and DNA among its rows. Present in this sample are 120,000 to 150,000 distinct CDR3 sequences, about 23% of which were seen just once. The ten largest clones represent 0.1% to 0.11% of the sample.

Overall study results and their limits: A few larger clonotypes were present in naive repertoires, especially CD8 naive repertoires, and these clonotypes were possibly memory cells re-expressing CD45RA.

Their specific antigens are unknown. Input material: naive CD4+ T cells from blood. This sample's cell subset or site label indicates: naive T cells, CD45RA high CD27+. The source of these receptors is a human donor in good health.

The CDR3 region is CASSTGTSGRIRYEQYF. In DNA form, the CDR3 reads TGTGCCAGCAGTACCGGGACTAGCGGGAGAATTCGCTACGAGCAGTACTTC. The chain uses TRBV6-6 and TRBJ2-7, with 14 nucleotides matching TRBD2. Looked up from germline, CDR1 is MNHNY and CDR2 is SVGAGI (reference sequence). The V gene end was trimmed by 5 bases and the J gene end by 3 bases; junction bases not matched to a gene: 9. This CDR3 is built from 17 residues.

The V and J genes are TRBV7-9 and TRBJ1-4; D might be TRBD1 (6 bases). Germline CDR1 is SEHNR and CDR2 is FQNEAQ (reference sequence). The CDR3 is made up of 18 amino acids. Deletions cut 0 bases from V and 4 bases from J, with 18 bases between. The CDR3 loop is CASSLAMDGRGLNEKLFF. DNA for the CDR3: TGTGCCAGCAGCTTAGCGATGGACGGCAGGGGCCTTAATGAAAAACTGTTTTTT.

V gene TRBV27 combines with J gene TRBJ1-4, with D possibly TRBD1 on 5 matching bases. Per the germline V gene, CDR1 is MNHEY and CDR2 is SMNVEV (reference sequence). The CDR3 runs 13 residues. V gave up 7 bases and J gave up 6 bases, with 12 bases separating them. CDR3 sequence (DNA): TGTGCCAGCAAGGGGTGGGGGTATGAAAAACTGTTTTTT. It encodes CASKGWGYEKLFF.

This clonotype has only one observation. The rearrangement uses TRBV5-6 and TRBJ2-2; D is uncertain. The V end lost 0 bases, the J end lost 4 bases, and 7 bases lay between the germline ends. The CDR3 spans 14 residues. Germline CDR1 is SGHDT and CDR2 is YYEEEE. The CDR3 region is CASSLVLSTGELFF. The DNA for the CDR3 is TGTGCCAGCAGCTTGGTCCTAAGCACCGGGGAGCTGTTTTTT. Based on the CDR3 plus reference TRBV5-6 and TRBJ2-2, the full variable domain is DAGVTQSPTHLIKTRGQQVTLRCSPKSGHDTVSWYQQALGQGPQFIFQYYEEEERQRGNFPDRFSGHQFPNYSSELNVNALLLGDSALYLCASSLVLSTGELFFGEGSRLTVL.

This clonotype was seen at least ten times. V is TRBV29-1 and J is TRBJ2-4; D may correspond to TRBD1 or TRBD2 (5 bases each). Looked up from germline, CDR1 is SQVTM and CDR2 is ANQGSEA. The CDR3 is made up of 15 amino acids. Trimming removed 0 bases from V and 3 bases from J, with 12 bases in between. The CDR3: CSVEERGIGKNIQYF. The CDR3 DNA reads as TGCAGCGTTGAAGAGAGGGGCATCGGCAAAAACATTCAGTACTTC.